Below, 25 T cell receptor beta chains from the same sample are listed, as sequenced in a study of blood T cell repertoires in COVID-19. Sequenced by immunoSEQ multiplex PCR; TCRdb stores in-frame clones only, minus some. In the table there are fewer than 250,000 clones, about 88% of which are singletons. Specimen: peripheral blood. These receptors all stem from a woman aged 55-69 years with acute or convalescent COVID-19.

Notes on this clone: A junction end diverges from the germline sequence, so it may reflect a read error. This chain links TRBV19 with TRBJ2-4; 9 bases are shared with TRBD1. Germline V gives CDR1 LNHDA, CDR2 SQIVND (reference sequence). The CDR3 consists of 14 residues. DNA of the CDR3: TGTGCCAGTAGTCCTGATTGGGACAGGGAAACCTCGATCTTC. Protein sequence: CASSPDWDRETSIF.

CDR3 DNA sequence: TGCGCCAGTCAGGGGCTAGCGGGAGGGCGACAGTTCTTC. Translated, it gives CASQGLAGGRQFF. The chain carries TRBV10-1 and TRBJ2-1; 12 bases fit TRBD2. The CDR3 loop spans 13 amino acids. CDR1 is WNHNN and CDR2 is SYGVQD in the germline V gene (reference sequence). J was trimmed by 13 bases and V by 9 bases; bases with no gene match: 10.

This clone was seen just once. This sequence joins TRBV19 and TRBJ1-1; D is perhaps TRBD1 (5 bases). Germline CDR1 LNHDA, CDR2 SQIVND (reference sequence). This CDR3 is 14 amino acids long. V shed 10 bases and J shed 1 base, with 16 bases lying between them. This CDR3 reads CATTMGRANTEAFF. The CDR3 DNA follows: TGTGCCACCACGATGGGCAGGGCGAACACTGAAGCTTTCTTT.

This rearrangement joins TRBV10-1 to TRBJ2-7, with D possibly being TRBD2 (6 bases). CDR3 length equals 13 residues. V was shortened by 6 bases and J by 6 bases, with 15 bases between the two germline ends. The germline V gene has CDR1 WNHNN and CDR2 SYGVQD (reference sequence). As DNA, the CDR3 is TGCGCCAGCAGCCGGGACTCCATATCCGAGCAGTACTTC. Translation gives CASSRDSISEQYF.

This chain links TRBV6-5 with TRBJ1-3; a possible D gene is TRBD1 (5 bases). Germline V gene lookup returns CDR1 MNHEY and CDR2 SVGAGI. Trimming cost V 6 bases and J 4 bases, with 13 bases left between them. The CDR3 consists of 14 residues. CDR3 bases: TGTGCCAGCAGCCTAGGGGTGTCGGGAAACACCATATATTTT. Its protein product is CASSLGVSGNTIYF.

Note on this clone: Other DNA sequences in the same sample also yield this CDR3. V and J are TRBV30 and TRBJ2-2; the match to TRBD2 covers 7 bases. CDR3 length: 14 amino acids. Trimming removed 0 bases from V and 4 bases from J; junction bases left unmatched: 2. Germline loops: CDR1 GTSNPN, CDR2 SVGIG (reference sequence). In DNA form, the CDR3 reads TGTGCCTGGAGTGTAGCGGGGTCCACCGGGGAGCTGTTTTTT. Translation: CAWSVAGSTGELFF.

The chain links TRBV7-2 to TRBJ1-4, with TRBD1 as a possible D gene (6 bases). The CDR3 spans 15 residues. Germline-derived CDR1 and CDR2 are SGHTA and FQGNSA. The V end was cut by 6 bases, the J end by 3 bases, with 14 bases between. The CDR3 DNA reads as TGTGCCAGCAGGAATACAGGGATGGCTAATGAAAAACTGTTTTTT. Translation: CASRNTGMANEKLFF.

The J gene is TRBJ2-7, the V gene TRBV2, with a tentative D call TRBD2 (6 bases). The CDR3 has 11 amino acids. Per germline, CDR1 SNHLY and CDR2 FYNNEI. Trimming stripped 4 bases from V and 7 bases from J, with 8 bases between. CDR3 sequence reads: CASSVRDEQYF. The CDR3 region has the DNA TGTGCCAGCAGTGTGCGGGATGAGCAGTACTTC.

As DNA, the CDR3 is TGTGCCAGCAGCCTCCACAGGGAGGGGGGCTACACCTTC. Protein product: CASSLHREGGYTF. The chain has TRBV4-2 and TRBJ1-2; tentatively, D is TRBD1 (6 bases). The CDR3 is made up of 13 amino acids. Germline CDR1 is LGHNA and CDR2 is YNFKEQ. V dropped 4 bases and J dropped 8 bases, with 14 bases sitting between them.

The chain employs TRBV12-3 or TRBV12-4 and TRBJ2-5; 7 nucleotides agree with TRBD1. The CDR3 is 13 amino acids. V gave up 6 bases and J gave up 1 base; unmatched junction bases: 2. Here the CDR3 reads CASRTGAQETQYF. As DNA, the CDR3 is TGTGCCAGCAGAACAGGGGCCCAAGAGACCCAGTACTTC.

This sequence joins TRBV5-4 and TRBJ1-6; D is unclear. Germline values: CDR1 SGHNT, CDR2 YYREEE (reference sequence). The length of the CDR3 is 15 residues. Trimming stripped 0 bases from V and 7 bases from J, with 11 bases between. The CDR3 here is CASSLGSQRNSPLHF. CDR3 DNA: TGTGCCAGCAGCTTGGGGAGTCAGAGGAATTCACCCCTCCACTTT.

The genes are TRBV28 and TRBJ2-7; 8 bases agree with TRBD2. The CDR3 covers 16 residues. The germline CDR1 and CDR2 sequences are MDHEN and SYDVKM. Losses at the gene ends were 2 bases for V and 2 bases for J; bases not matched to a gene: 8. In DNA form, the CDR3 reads TGTGCCAGCAGTTTACGGGGGGGCGTGAAGACCTACGAGCAGTACTTC. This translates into CASSLRGGVKTYEQYF.

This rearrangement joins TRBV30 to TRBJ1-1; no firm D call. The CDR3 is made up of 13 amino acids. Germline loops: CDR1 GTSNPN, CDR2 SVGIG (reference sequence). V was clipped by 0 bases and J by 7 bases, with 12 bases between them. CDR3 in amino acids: CAWSVWRRSEAFF. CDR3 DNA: TGTGCCTGGAGTGTATGGAGGAGGAGTGAAGCTTTCTTT.

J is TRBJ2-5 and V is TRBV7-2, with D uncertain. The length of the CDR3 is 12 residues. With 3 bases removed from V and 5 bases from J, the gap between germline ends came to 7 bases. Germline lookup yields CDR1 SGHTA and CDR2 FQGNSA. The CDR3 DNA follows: TGTGCCAGCAGCTTGGGCAGGGAGACCCAGTACTTC. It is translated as CASSLGRETQYF.

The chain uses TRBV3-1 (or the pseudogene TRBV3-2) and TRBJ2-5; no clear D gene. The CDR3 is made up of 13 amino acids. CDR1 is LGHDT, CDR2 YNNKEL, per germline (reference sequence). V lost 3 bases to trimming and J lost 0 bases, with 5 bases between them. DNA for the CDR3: TGTGCCAGCAGCCAGTACTACCAAGAGACCCAGTACTTC. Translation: CASSQYYQETQYF.

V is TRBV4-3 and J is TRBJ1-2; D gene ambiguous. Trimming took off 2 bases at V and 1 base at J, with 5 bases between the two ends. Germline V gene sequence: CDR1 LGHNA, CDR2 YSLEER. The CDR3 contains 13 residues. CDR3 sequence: CASSQSFNYGYTF. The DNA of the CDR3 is TGCGCCAGCAGCCAAAGCTTTAACTATGGCTACACCTTC.

The CDR3 bases are TGTGCCAGCACTACTAGGCTTAAAGAGACCCAGTACTTC. This translates into CASTTRLKETQYF. The chain recombines TRBV7-8 with TRBJ2-5; possibly TRBD2 for D (5 bases). The length of the CDR3 is 13 residues. In germline, CDR1 is SGHVS, CDR2 FQNEAQ. V was cut by 7 bases and J by 3 bases, with 12 bases left in between.

In DNA form, the CDR3 reads TGCAGCGTTGTCGGGAGGGCCTCGAAGACCCAGTACTTC. Translation gives CSVVGRASKTQYF. The chain employs TRBV29-1 and TRBJ2-5, with 8 bases identical to TRBD2. Germline V gene sequence: CDR1 SQVTM, CDR2 ANQGSEA. With V trimmed by 4 bases and J by 6 bases, 7 bases remained unmatched. CDR3 length: 13 amino acids. Filled out from reference TRBV29-1 and TRBJ2-5, the complete variable domain reads SAVISQKPSRDICQRGTSLTIQCQVDSQVTMMFWYRQQPGQSLTLIATANQGSEATYESGFVIDKFPISRPNLTFSTLTVSNMSPEDSSIYLCSVVGRASKTQYFGPGTRLLVL.

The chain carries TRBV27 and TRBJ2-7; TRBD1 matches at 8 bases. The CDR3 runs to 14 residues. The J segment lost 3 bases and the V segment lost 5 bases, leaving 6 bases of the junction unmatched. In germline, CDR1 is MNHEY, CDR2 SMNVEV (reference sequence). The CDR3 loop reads CASSRQGQGYEQYF. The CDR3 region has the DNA TGTGCCAGCAGTAGACAGGGGCAGGGCTACGAGCAGTACTTC.

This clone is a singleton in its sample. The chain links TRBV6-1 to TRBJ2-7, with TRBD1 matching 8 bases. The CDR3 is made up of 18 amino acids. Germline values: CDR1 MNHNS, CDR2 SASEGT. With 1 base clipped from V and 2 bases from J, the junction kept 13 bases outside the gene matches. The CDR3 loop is CASSEVAPQLQGAYEQYF. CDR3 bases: TGTGCCAGCAGTGAAGTGGCCCCACAGTTACAGGGGGCCTACGAGCAGTACTTC.

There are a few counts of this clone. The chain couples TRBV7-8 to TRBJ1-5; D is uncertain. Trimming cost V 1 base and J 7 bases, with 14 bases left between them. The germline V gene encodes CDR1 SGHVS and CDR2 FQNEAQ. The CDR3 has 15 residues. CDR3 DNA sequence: TGTGCCAGCAGCTTAGGGAGGGCGGTTTTCCAGCCCCAGCATTTT. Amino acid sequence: CASSLGRAVFQPQHF.

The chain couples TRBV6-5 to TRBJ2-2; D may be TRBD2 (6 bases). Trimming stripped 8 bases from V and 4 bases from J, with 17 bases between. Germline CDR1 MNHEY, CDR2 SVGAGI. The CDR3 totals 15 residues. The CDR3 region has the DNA TGTGCCAGCCACCCGGTCCGGGGGAGCACCGGGGAGCTGTTTTTT. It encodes CASHPVRGSTGELFF.

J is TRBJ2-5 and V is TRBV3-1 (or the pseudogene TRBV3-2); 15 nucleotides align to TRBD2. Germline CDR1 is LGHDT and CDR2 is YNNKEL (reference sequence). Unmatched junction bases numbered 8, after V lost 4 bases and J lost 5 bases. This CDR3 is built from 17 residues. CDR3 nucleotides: TGTGCCAGCAGCCGAGGACTAGCGGGGGGGCCGAGGGAGACCCAGTACTTC. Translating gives CASSRGLAGGPRETQYF.

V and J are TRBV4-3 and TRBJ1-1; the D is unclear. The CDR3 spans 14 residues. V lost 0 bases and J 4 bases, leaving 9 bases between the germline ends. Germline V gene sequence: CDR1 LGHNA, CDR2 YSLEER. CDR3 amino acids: CASSQDLLSTEAFF. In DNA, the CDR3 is TGCGCCAGCAGCCAAGATTTGCTGAGCACTGAAGCTTTCTTT.

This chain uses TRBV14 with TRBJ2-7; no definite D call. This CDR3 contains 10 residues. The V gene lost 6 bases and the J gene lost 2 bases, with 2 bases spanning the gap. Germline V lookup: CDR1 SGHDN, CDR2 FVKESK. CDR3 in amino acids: CASSTYEQYF. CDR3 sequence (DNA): TGTGCCAGCAGTACCTACGAGCAGTACTTC.